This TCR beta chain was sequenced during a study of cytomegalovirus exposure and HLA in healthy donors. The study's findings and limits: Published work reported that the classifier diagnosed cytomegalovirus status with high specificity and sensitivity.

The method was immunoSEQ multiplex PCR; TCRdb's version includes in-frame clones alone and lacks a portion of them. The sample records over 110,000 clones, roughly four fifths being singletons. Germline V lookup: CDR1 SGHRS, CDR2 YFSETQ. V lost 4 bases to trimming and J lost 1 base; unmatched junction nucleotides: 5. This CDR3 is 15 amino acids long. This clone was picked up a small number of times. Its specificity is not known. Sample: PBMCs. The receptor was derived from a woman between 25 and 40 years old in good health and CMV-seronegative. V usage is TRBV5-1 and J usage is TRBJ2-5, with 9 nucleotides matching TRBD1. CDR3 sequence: CASSPTGGTQETQYF. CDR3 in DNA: TGCGCCAGCAGCCCGACAGGGGGTACCCAAGAGACCCAGTACTTC.